One and the same sample provided the 30 T cell receptor beta chains below, sequenced in a study of T cells in women clearing cervical HPV infection (dated by TCRdb to between 2017 and 2018). Receptors were amplified or captured by the immunoSEQ multiplex PCR assay. Not all clones reach the TCRdb copy of this immuneACCESS table, which keeps in-frame sequences only. Checked studies attribute under half of the gap to unresolved V genes and leave the rest unexplained. The table for this sample lists 25,000 to 35,000 clones. The ten largest account for roughly 7.7% of the sample. The specimen sequenced was blood buffy coat. The receptor source for this set is a woman aged 18-70 years with a cervical HPV16 infection that either progressed to CIN3+ or cleared (not recorded which).

Regarding this clone: The read finishes 3 residues shy of the CDR3 end, and the germline J gene is used to complete it. At the DNA level, this CDR3 is encoded by other sequences in the same sample as well. The rearrangement joins TRBV20-1 to TRBJ2-7, with TRBD1 identical over 7 bases. With V trimmed by 4 bases and J by 2 bases, 5 bases remained unmatched. The CDR3 runs 13 residues. Germline V gene data show CDR1 as DFQATT and CDR2 as SNEGSKA (reference sequence). The CDR3 bases that were read are TGCAGTGCTACAGGGGGAAGCCCCTACGAG. As protein: CSATGGSPYE. In full, the CDR3 reads CSATGGSPYEQYF.

A word on this clone: The CDR3 end lies 3 residues beyond the end of the read and is filled in from the germline J gene. The chain employs TRBV5-1 and TRBJ2-1; 11 bases match TRBD2. After removal of 4 bases from V and 2 bases from J, the junction contained 8 bases not matched to a gene. The CDR3 loop spans 17 amino acids. Germline values: CDR1 SGHRS, CDR2 YFSETQ. The sequenced part of the CDR3 DNA is TGCGCCAGCAGCGGCCATCCGGGACTAGCGGCCTACAATGAG. Amino acid sequence: CASSGHPGLAAYNE. The entire CDR3 sequence reads CASSGHPGLAAYNEQFF.

Turning to this clone: Read sequence stops 3 residues before the CDR3 end, and the germline J gene provides the missing end. The chain uses TRBV7-6 and TRBJ2-3, with D maybe TRBD1 (5 bases). The CDR3 consists of 14 residues. Germline values: CDR1 SGHVS, CDR2 FNYEAQ. CDR3 DNA, as far as it was read: TGTGCCAGCACCCGAGGTCAGGGTGTGGAGACG. Encoded protein: CASTRGQGVET. The CDR3 in its entirety is CASTRGQGVETQYF.

Turning to this clone: The CDR3 end lies 3 residues beyond the end of the read and is filled in from the germline J gene. This chain joins TRBV7-6 and TRBJ1-2; 8 positions agree with TRBD1. Trimming cost V 1 base and J 6 bases; bases outside gene matches: 7. The CDR3 covers 15 residues. From germline, CDR1 is SGHVS and CDR2 FNYEAQ. CDR3 bases read: TGTGCCAGCAGCTTAGAGGCAGGGGGCCGGGATGGC. Its protein product is CASSLEAGGRDG. The whole CDR3 is CASSLEAGGRDGYTF.

Comment on this clone: The CDR3 end lies 3 residues beyond the end of the read and is filled in from the germline J gene. The genes are TRBV6-4 and TRBJ2-2, with a tentative D call TRBD2 (6 bases). The CDR3 runs to 12 residues. Germline CDR1 reads MRHNA; CDR2 reads SNTAGT. V was pared by 6 bases and J by 4 bases, with 6 bases between. The sequenced CDR3 bases are TGTGCCAGCAGGGGGGGCACCGGGGAG. Protein sequence: CASRGGTGE. The full CDR3 protein is CASRGGTGELFF.

On this clone itself: The read comes to an end 3 residues before the CDR3 does, leaving the germline J gene to fill in the end. The genes are TRBV10-3 and TRBJ1-1, with 8 bases matching TRBD1. Germline V lookup: CDR1 ENHRY, CDR2 SYGVKD. CDR3 length: 15 amino acids. V trimming: 4 bases; J trimming: 1 base; junction bases outside the gene matches: 5. The sequenced CDR3 bases are TGTGCCATCAGTGCCAACAGGGGGGAGAACACTGAA. It is translated as CAISANRGENTE. The full-length CDR3 reads as CAISANRGENTEAFF.

Concerning this clone: The read falls 3 residues short of the CDR3 end, and the missing part is taken from the germline J gene. V is TRBV28 and J is TRBJ2-1; 12 bases map to TRBD2. The V segment lost 8 bases and the J segment 8 bases; nucleotides outside the gene matches: 4. This CDR3 contains 13 residues. The germline gives CDR1 MDHEN, CDR2 SYDVKM. This CDR3 reads CASYLAGGDEQFF. The CDR3 DNA, read in part, is TGTGCCAGCTATCTAGCGGGAGGGGATGAG. The full variable domain, in which reference TRBV28 and TRBJ2-1 provide the parts outside the CDR3, is DVKVTQSSRYLVKRTGEKVFLECVQDMDHENMFWYRQDPGLGLRLIYFSYDVKMKEKGDIPEGYSVSREKKERFSLILESASTNQTSMYLCASYLAGGDEQFFGPGTRLTVL.

Regarding this clone: One junction end does not reproduce the germline sequence, and a read error may be involved. The DNA read from the CDR3 is TGCAGCGTGGACTTATACAGTGAG. It encodes CSVDLYSE. The whole CDR3 is CSVDLYSEQFF. The chain employs TRBV29-1 and TRBJ2-1; D might be TRBD2 (5 bases). The sequenced fragment ends 3 residues before the CDR3 boundary, so the rest is inferred from the germline J gene. The CDR3 loop spans 11 amino acids. The germline CDR1 and CDR2 sequences are SQVTM and ANQGSEA.

Turning to this clone: The read terminates 3 residues before the CDR3 end, so the remaining end is supplied by the germline J gene. The chain joins TRBV19 to TRBJ2-1; 7 positions match TRBD1. V shed 5 bases, J shed 1 base, and the junction held 2 bases outside the gene matches. The CDR3 totals 14 residues. Germline V gene lookup returns CDR1 LNHDA and CDR2 SQIVND (reference sequence). CDR3 protein: CASSPGQSYNEQFF. CDR3 bases read: TGTGCCAGTAGTCCGGGACAGTCCTACAATGAG.

As concerns this clone: Read sequence stops 3 residues before the CDR3 end, and the germline J gene provides the missing end. This chain uses TRBV7-9 with TRBJ2-5; TRBD2 might be the D (5 bases). Germline CDR1 reads SEHNR; CDR2 reads FQNEAQ (reference sequence). The CDR3 length is 12 residues. CDR3 bases read: TGTGCCAGCAGCTCTAGCACAGATACC. Protein sequence: CASSSSTDT. The whole CDR3 sequence is CASSSSTDTQYF. The whole variable domain, filled in from reference TRBV7-9 and TRBJ2-5, reads DTGVSQNPRHKITKRGQNVTFRCDPISEHNRLYWYRQTLGQGPEFLTYFQNEAQLEKSRLLSDRFSAERPKGSFSTLEIQRTEQGDSAMYLCASSSSTDTQYFGPGTRLLVL.

As concerns this clone: One junction end disagrees with the germline gene, perhaps due to a read error. The read ends 3 residues shy of where the CDR3 ends; the end is completed using the germline J gene. At the DNA level, this CDR3 is encoded by other sequences in the same sample as well. The genes are TRBV2 and TRBJ1-3; 7 nucleotides line up with TRBD1. The CDR3 covers 14 residues. Germline V gene lookup returns CDR1 SNHLY and CDR2 FYNNEI. The CDR3 is CASRETGNGNTIYF. CDR3 DNA (partial): TGTGCCAGCAGAGAGACAGGGAATGGAAACACG.

In the case of this clone: The CDR3 end falls 3 residues outside the read, so it is completed with the germline J gene. The rearrangement links TRBV20-1 to TRBJ2-7; 11 bases align to TRBD2. Per germline, CDR1 DFQATT and CDR2 SNEGSKA (reference sequence). The junction had 9 bases not matched to a gene; V was cut back by 3 bases and J by 2 bases. CDR3 length: 16 residues. CDR3 in amino acids: CSARPLAGGSPYEQYF. Partial CDR3 DNA: TGCAGTGCTAGGCCTCTAGCGGGGGGATCCCCCTACGAG.

Note on this clone: One end of the junction is discordant with germline, which a read error may explain. The read ends 3 residues early relative to the CDR3; the germline J gene fills the gap. The sample carries other DNA sequences with the same CDR3. The J gene is TRBJ1-3, the V gene TRBV6-1; D is uncertain. CDR3 length: 15 amino acids. Germline CDR1 and CDR2: MNHNS and SASEGT. The covered CDR3 bases are TGTGCCAGCAGTGAAAATTGGGCAGCTGGAAACACG. It specifies CASSENWAAGNT. The entire CDR3 protein reads CASSENWAAGNTIYF.

In regard to this clone: The CDR3 goes on 3 residues after the read ends, and that part is filled in from the germline J gene. V is TRBV19 and J is TRBJ2-7; D perhaps matches TRBD1 (5 bases). The CDR3 is 13 amino acids. The germline gives CDR1 LNHDA, CDR2 SQIVND (reference sequence). V was clipped by 5 bases and J by 5 bases, with 13 bases between them. The CDR3 region is CASSAGKGDEQYF. The CDR3 DNA, read in part, is TGTGCCAGTAGTGCAGGGAAAGGGGACGAG. Full variable domain (rest looked up from reference TRBV19 and TRBJ2-7): DGGITQSPKYLFRKEGQNVTLSCEQNLNHDAMYWYRQDPGQGLRLIYYSQIVNDFQKGDIAEGYSVSREKKESFPLTVTSAQKNPTAFYLCASSAGKGDEQYFGPGTRLTVT.

Note on this clone: The CDR3 end is not reached by the read, which stops 3 residues before it; the germline J gene fills it in. The genes are TRBV2 and TRBJ2-1, with 11 bases that match TRBD2. Germline V gene sequence: CDR1 SNHLY, CDR2 FYNNEI. V trimming: 6 bases; J trimming: 4 bases; junction bases outside the gene matches: 5. CDR3 size: 15 residues. CDR3 amino acids: CASREGLAVYNEQFF. The sequenced CDR3 bases are TGTGCCAGCAGGGAGGGACTAGCGGTGTACAATGAG.

Note on this clone: The read ends 3 residues early relative to the CDR3; the germline J gene fills the gap. The chain has TRBV7-9 and TRBJ2-5; tentative D call: TRBD1 (6 bases). Trimming took 1 base from V and 1 from J, leaving 7 bases between them. The germline V gene has CDR1 SEHNR and CDR2 FQNEAQ (reference sequence). The CDR3 runs 14 residues. Incomplete CDR3 DNA: TGTGCCAGCAGCTTAGTGGGGGCCCAAGAGACC. Translation: CASSLVGAQET. The CDR3, in full, reads CASSLVGAQETQYF. The whole variable domain, remainder taken from reference TRBV7-9 and TRBJ2-5, is DTGVSQNPRHKITKRGQNVTFRCDPISEHNRLYWYRQTLGQGPEFLTYFQNEAQLEKSRLLSDRFSAERPKGSFSTLEIQRTEQGDSAMYLCASSLVGAQETQYFGPGTRLLVL.

About this clone itself: The read terminates 3 residues ahead of where the CDR3 ends, so the germline J gene completes it. The chain recombines TRBV5-1 with TRBJ1-5; no clear D gene. CDR1 is SGHRS, CDR2 YFSETQ, per germline. V lost 0 bases, J lost 2 bases, and 12 bases lay in between. CDR3 length: 16 residues. Incomplete CDR3 DNA: TGCGCCAGCAGCTTGGGAGCGGGGTTGGGCAATCAGCCC. Protein: CASSLGAGLGNQP. The complete CDR3 protein is CASSLGAGLGNQPQHF.

A note on this clone: The read gets to within 3 residues of the CDR3 end, and the germline J gene fills in the rest. V usage is TRBV6-2 or TRBV6-3 and J usage is TRBJ2-7, with 8 bases matching TRBD1. The trim removed 7 bases at V and 6 bases at J, leaving 5 bases unmatched. This CDR3 contains 12 residues. CDR1 and CDR2 (germline): MNHEY, SVGEGT. The CDR3 DNA, read in part, is TGTGCCAGCACTCAAGACAGGGGCGAG. The encoded protein is CASTQDRGE. The full CDR3 reads CASTQDRGEQYF.

Notes on this clone: The read is 3 residues too short to cover the CDR3 end, so that end is filled in from the germline J gene. This rearrangement joins TRBV5-1 to TRBJ1-1; TRBD1 might be the D (6 bases). The germline CDR1 and CDR2 sequences are SGHRS and YFSETQ. CDR3 length: 17 amino acids. Trimming left V 4 bases short and J 0 bases short, with 19 bases between. CDR3 DNA, as far as it was read: TGCGCCAGCAGCCCGACAGGATCCAAAGGGGTGAACACTGAA. It translates to CASSPTGSKGVNTE. The CDR3 reads in full as CASSPTGSKGVNTEAFF.

A note on this clone: Sequencing ends 3 residues short of the CDR3 end; the germline J gene provides the rest. V usage is TRBV7-3 and J usage is TRBJ2-2; 11 bases match TRBD1. CDR1 is SGHTA, CDR2 FQGTGA, per germline. The CDR3 extends over 15 amino acids. The CDR3 bases that were read are TGTGCCAGCAGTGACGGGACAGGGGGTAATGAAAAG. This sequence encodes CASSDGTGGNEK. The whole CDR3 sequence reads CASSDGTGGNEKLFF.

As to this clone: The read terminates 3 residues before the CDR3 end, so the remaining end is supplied by the germline J gene. The V and J genes are TRBV14 and TRBJ2-2; D gene unclear. This CDR3 comprises 12 residues. Germline V CDR1 and CDR2: SGHDN, FVKESK. V was cut by 6 bases and J by 10 bases, with 12 bases left in between. CDR3 DNA (partial): TGTGCCAGCAGGAAAGGGCTGCAGGAG. Its protein product is CASRKGLQE. Given in full, the CDR3 is CASRKGLQELFF.

As regards this clone: The DNA ends 3 residues before the CDR3 does, and the rest of the CDR3 is filled in from the germline J gene. This chain connects TRBV20-1 to TRBJ1-1; 10 bases fit TRBD1. CDR1 is DFQATT and CDR2 is SNEGSKA in the germline V gene (reference sequence). J was trimmed by 1 base and V by 6 bases; bases with no gene match: 14. The CDR3 has 17 amino acids. The sequenced CDR3 bases are TGCAGTGCAATGATAGACAGGGGGCGAAATCAGAACACTGAA. This codes for CSAMIDRGRNQNTE. The full CDR3 reads CSAMIDRGRNQNTEAFF.

Note on this clone: The read falls 3 residues short of the CDR3 end, and the missing part is taken from the germline J gene. The rearrangement links TRBV30 to TRBJ1-1; 8 nucleotides line up with TRBD1. Per germline, CDR1 GTSNPN and CDR2 SVGIG (reference sequence). CDR3 length: 12 amino acids. The CDR3 is CAGSVVRGQAFF. The covered CDR3 bases are TGTGCCGGCTCCGTTGTCAGGGGGCAG.

A word on this clone: The DNA ends 3 residues before the CDR3 does, and the rest of the CDR3 is filled in from the germline J gene. This chain connects TRBV5-1 to TRBJ2-2; 7 positions match TRBD2. V gave up 3 bases and J gave up 0 bases; unmatched junction bases: 5. The CDR3 runs 16 residues. CDR1 and CDR2 (germline): SGHRS, YFSETQ. The CDR3 here is CASSSTGTTNTGELFF. The part of the CDR3 DNA that was read is TGCGCCAGCAGCTCAACCGGGACTACGAACACCGGGGAG.

On this clone itself: The CDR3 end is not reached by the read, which stops 3 residues before it; the germline J gene fills it in. The genes are TRBV12-5 and TRBJ1-1, with 9 positions matching TRBD1. CDR1 LGHNT and CDR2 FRNRAP come from the germline V gene. The length of the CDR3 is 12 residues. The CDR3 sequence: CASGLGQGGAFF. The sequenced CDR3 bases are TGTGCTAGTGGTTTGGGACAGGGGGGA.

In the case of this clone: The CDR3 extends 3 residues past the end of the read, so its final part is completed from the germline J gene. This sequence joins TRBV20-1 and TRBJ1-6; TRBD1 might be the D (6 bases). This CDR3 has 13 amino acids. Trimming pared 6 bases from V and 9 bases from J, leaving 15 bases between. Germline CDR1 reads DFQATT; CDR2 reads SNEGSKA (reference sequence). This CDR3 is CSARGREGSPLHF. The CDR3 bases that were read are TGCAGTGCCAGGGGCAGGGAGGGTTCACCC.

About this clone: The observed sequence ends 3 residues before the CDR3 terminus, with the missing tail filled in from the germline J gene. The genes are TRBV2 and TRBJ1-5, with TRBD1 as a possible D gene (5 bases). The V end lost 2 bases, the J end lost 5 bases, and 19 bases lay between the germline ends. The CDR3 has 17 residues. Germline V CDR1 and CDR2: SNHLY, FYNNEI. The CDR3 reads CASSESRQPLGDQPQHF. The CDR3 bases that were read are TGTGCCAGCAGTGAATCGCGACAGCCTCTTGGGGATCAGCCC.

In regard to this clone: The observed sequence ends 3 residues before the CDR3 terminus, with the missing tail filled in from the germline J gene. The V and J genes are TRBV5-1 and TRBJ2-5; 13 bases agree with TRBD2. The germline CDR1 and CDR2 sequences are SGHRS and YFSETQ. Germline trimming cut 1 base from V and 5 bases from J; bases unmatched to any gene: 8. The CDR3 length is 17 residues. CDR3: CASSLLLAGGTMETQYF. The DNA read from the CDR3 is TGCGCCAGCAGCTTGTTACTAGCGGGAGGGACAATGGAGACC.

As regards this clone: The CDR3 extends 3 residues past the end of the read, so its final part is completed from the germline J gene. The chain links TRBV7-9 to TRBJ1-3, with TRBD1 matching 7 bases. The germline V gene has CDR1 SEHNR and CDR2 FQNEAQ (reference sequence). This CDR3 is 14 amino acids long. The J segment lost 9 bases and the V segment lost 7 bases, leaving 12 bases of the junction unmatched. CDR3: CASTTKGARGTIYF. The covered CDR3 bases are TGTGCCAGCACCACAAAGGGGGCCAGGGGCACC.

Comment on this clone: The observed sequence ends 3 residues before the CDR3 terminus, with the missing tail filled in from the germline J gene. The chain links TRBV7-8 to TRBJ2-3; TRBD2 agrees at 11 bases. The CDR3 is 15 residues long. Unmatched junction bases numbered 5, after V lost 9 bases and J lost 0 bases. Germline-derived CDR1 and CDR2 are SGHVS and FQNEAQ. The CDR3 loop is CASGSSGGSTDTQYF. The DNA read from the CDR3 is TGTGCCAGTGGGTCTAGCGGGGGGAGCACAGATACG.